Listed below are T cell receptor beta chains from one sample, sequenced in a study of CD8 T cells in ankylosing spondylitis. MiXCR, applied by TCRdb to the 5' RACE reads, yields one record per CDR3 protein. The sample contains some 350,000 distinct CDR3 sequences, about 14% of which appear only once. The sequencing sample was made of blood, either unsorted or a sorted T cell fraction (not recorded which). The receptors derive from a male donor with ankylosing spondylitis or in good health (not recorded which). CDR3s include the opening cysteine and the closing phenylalanine or tryptophan. The order of the fields is V gene, CDR3 length, clone size, J gene, CDR3 protein. Clone size is stated in some rows and not others, as once, few, many or a class when expanded.

TRBV2	14	-	TRBJ2-1	CASSPSSIGNEQFF
TRBV6-1	14	-	TRBJ2-1	CASTERSSYNEQFF
TRBV6-5	17	-	TRBJ2-7	CASSYSFLAGGPYEQYF
TRBV9	16	-	TRBJ1-1	CASSPRGWGANTEAFF
TRBV5-1	15	few	TRBJ1-4	CASSLNRGTNEKLFF
TRBV29-1	16	many	TRBJ1-5	CSVFDRGQYSNQPQHF
TRBV6-1	13	-	TRBJ2-1	CASSEAPDNEQFF
TRBV20-1	14	-	TRBJ2-5	CSAWSGGAGETQYF
TRBV5-6	14	few	TRBJ2-1	CASSLNGGGNEQFF
TRBV4-1	13	few	TRBJ2-1	CASSQPSSGKQFF
TRBV19	15	-	TRBJ1-1	CASSIVRSRRTEAFF
TRBV2	13	-	TRBJ1-3	CASTRTYGNTIYF
TRBV7-2	15	few	TRBJ2-5	CASSPWGRSQETQYF
TRBV6-1	15	few	TRBJ2-1	CASSDGTQGLEEQFF